This TCR beta chain was sequenced during a study of OX40 agonist ivuxolimab in advanced cancers. At the level of the study: As their treatment, patients were administered ivuxolimab, an agonistic anti-OX40 (CD134) antibody. Patients achieving partial responses numbered three: one hepatocellular carcinoma case and two cutaneous melanoma cases.

The CDR3 totals 13 residues. Germline V gives CDR1 SGHTA, CDR2 FQGTGA. TCRdb's table, derived via immunoSEQ multiplex PCR, lists solely in-frame clones and lacks some. The table shows more than 45,000 clones, with over 75% occurring only once. Material: CD4+ or CD8+ T cells sorted from blood, obtained in a trial of the OX40 agonist ivuxolimab. The chain joins TRBV7-3 to TRBJ2-5, with D possibly TRBD1 on 5 matching bases. The DNA end is more similar to TRBJ2-7, so the J call may be wrong. This sequence was found in an adult with an advanced solid tumor such as melanoma, head and neck, liver or kidney cancer. The CDR3 nucleotides are TGTGCCAGCAGCTTAACATGGGGCGACGAGCAGTACTTC. This translates into CASSLTWGDEQYF.